This T cell receptor beta chain was sequenced for a study of STAT3 mutations in large granular lymphocyte leukemia. Study-wide context: Over half of T-LGLL patients had one or more immunosuppressive regimens. Whole-study findings and limits: Variable sampling intervals and differing treatment regimens complicated linking therapy response to TCR clonal burden changes. At least one immunodominant TCR beta clonotype appeared in every T-cell large granular lymphocyte leukemia patient.

The repertoire was sequenced with immunoSEQ multiplex PCR; TCRdb's copy has only in-frame clones and lacks some. The data contain some 5,700 clones, roughly 90% of them seen just once; the ten biggest clones take up approximately 15%. As regards this clone: No antigen is known for it.

The germline V gene encodes CDR1 SGHTA and CDR2 FQGNSA. This CDR3 is built from 15 residues. The V and J ends lost 1 base and 10 bases, in that order; junction bases with no gene match: 6. The TCR sequence derives from a human donor with T large granular lymphocyte leukemia. Some clones in this sample may be carry-over from other donors' samples. The sample comprised PBMCs. This sequence joins TRBV7-2 and TRBJ1-6, with TRBD1 matching 8 bases. CDR3 residues: CASSLGARGLSPLHF. CDR3 sequence (DNA): TGTGCCAGCAGCTTAGGGGCCAGGGGGCTGTCACCCCTCCACTTT.